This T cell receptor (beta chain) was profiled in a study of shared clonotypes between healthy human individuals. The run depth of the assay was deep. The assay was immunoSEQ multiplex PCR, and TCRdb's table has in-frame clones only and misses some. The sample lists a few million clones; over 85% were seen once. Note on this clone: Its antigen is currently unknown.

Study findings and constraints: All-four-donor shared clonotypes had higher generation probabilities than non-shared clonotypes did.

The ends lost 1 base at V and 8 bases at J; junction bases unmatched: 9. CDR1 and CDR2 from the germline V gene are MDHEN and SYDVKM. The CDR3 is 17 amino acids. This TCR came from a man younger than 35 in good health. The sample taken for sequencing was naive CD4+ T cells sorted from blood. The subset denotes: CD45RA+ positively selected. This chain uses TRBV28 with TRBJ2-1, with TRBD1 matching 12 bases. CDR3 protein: CASSLFDWGTGGDEQFF. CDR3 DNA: TGTGCCAGCAGTTTATTTGATTGGGGGACAGGGGGCGATGAGCAGTTCTTC.